This passage covers 9 T cell receptor beta chains from one sample sequenced in a study of cytomegalovirus exposure and HLA in healthy donors. In the PCR, 60 Vbeta and 13 Jbeta primers were used. Some clones are missing from TCRdb's copy, which holds only in-frame ones; the method was immunoSEQ multiplex PCR. The sample lists 120,000 to 150,000 clones, 65% to 85% occurring once. Sequenced: PBMCs. These receptors originate from a male donor in good health and CMV-seronegative.

The DNA for the CDR3 is TGCGCCAGCAGCCAAGATCCGGTAACTGGGGCCAACGTCCTGACTTTC. It yields the protein CASSQDPVTGANVLTF. The chain couples TRBV4-1 to TRBJ2-6; D remains ambiguous. CDR3 length equals 16 residues. V lost 0 bases, J lost 2 bases, and 8 bases lay in between. Germline values: CDR1 MGHRA, CDR2 YSYEKL.

This clone was found a few times. V is TRBV18 and J is TRBJ2-2; possibly TRBD2 for D (5 bases). This CDR3 has 15 amino acids. Trimming took off 7 bases at V and 0 bases at J, with 12 bases between the two ends. CDR1 and CDR2 from the germline V gene are KGHSH and LQKENI. The CDR3 DNA reads as TGTGCCAGCTTCGGGAAAGCCACGAACACCGGGGAGCTGTTTTTT. It specifies CASFGKATNTGELFF.

The chain employs TRBV6-6 and TRBJ1-2; D possibly corresponds to TRBD1 (6 bases). The V end was cut by 6 bases, the J end by 2 bases, with 10 bases between. This CDR3 is built from 13 residues. Per germline, CDR1 MNHNY and CDR2 SVGAGI (reference sequence). The CDR3 loop reads CASSLGTNYGYTF. CDR3 bases: TGTGCCAGCAGCCTCGGGACAAACTATGGCTACACCTTC.

V and J are TRBV2 and TRBJ1-2; TRBD1 matches 7 bases. V shed 3 bases and J 8 bases; nucleotides not matched to a gene: 6. The CDR3 runs to 13 residues. Germline V CDR1 and CDR2: SNHLY, FYNNEI. CDR3 DNA sequence: TGTGCCAGCAGTGAGACAGGGATACGGGGCTACACCTTC. It yields the protein CASSETGIRGYTF.

This chain connects TRBV10-3 to TRBJ2-7, with TRBD2 matching over 9 bases. Germline CDR1 reads ENHRY; CDR2 reads SYGVKD. With V trimmed by 6 bases and J by 1 base, 13 bases remained unmatched. The CDR3 runs 17 residues. The CDR3 DNA reads as TGTGCCATCAGGGCAACCCCGGGACTAGCATTTTCCTACGAGCAGTACTTC. Its protein is CAIRATPGLAFSYEQYF.

In its sample, this clone was seen once. The chain's CDR3 is CASSSPPLGSPPYEQYF. The CDR3 bases are TGTGCCAGCAGCTCCCCTCCCCTGGGCAGCCCTCCCTACGAGCAGTACTTC. The gene calls are TRBV7-3 and TRBJ2-7; D is unclear. This CDR3 comprises 17 residues. V dropped 4 bases and J dropped 2 bases, with 21 bases sitting between them. CDR1 and CDR2 (germline): SGHTA, FQGTGA.

Turning to this clone: This sample includes further DNA sequences coding for the same CDR3. The chain recombines TRBV5-5 with TRBJ2-7, with unresolved D. The length of the CDR3 is 11 residues. The ends were cut back, 5 bases at V and 6 bases at J, with 9 bases in the middle. CDR1 is SGHKS and CDR2 is YYEKEE in the germline V gene (reference sequence). CDR3 coding DNA: TGTGCCAGCAGTCTCCTCGGCGAGCAGTACTTC. Amino acids: CASSLLGEQYF.

The rearrangement joins TRBV2 to TRBJ2-7, with a weak D call TRBD2 (6 bases). Germline CDR1 is SNHLY and CDR2 is FYNNEI. V lost 7 bases, J lost 1 base, and 17 bases lay in between. This CDR3 is 15 amino acids long. The CDR3 sequence: CASTESGVGSYEQYF. The CDR3 region has the DNA TGTGCCAGCACCGAATCGGGAGTCGGGTCCTACGAGCAGTACTTC.

The chain employs TRBV9 and TRBJ1-2; D possibly corresponds to TRBD1 (5 bases). Germline V lookup: CDR1 SGDLS, CDR2 YYNGEE. The CDR3 totals 13 residues. Trimming removed 0 bases at V and 2 bases at J, with 5 bases between. This CDR3 reads CASSVGQNYGYTF. For the CDR3, the DNA is TGTGCCAGCAGCGTAGGACAGAACTATGGCTACACCTTC.